The sequence of this T cell receptor beta chain was determined in a study of T cell clones after liver transplantation. Study-level information: Patients counted as tolerant after at least one year off all immunosuppression, enzymes not exceeding twice normal.

Comment on this clone: Its antigen remains unidentified.

Whole-study findings and limits: Rather than being deleted, graft donor-reactive T cells may have moved into the graft. In a couple of subjects, few donor cells limited the measurable donor-reactive repertoire.

The V segment lost 1 base and the J segment 6 bases; nucleotides outside the gene matches: 6. CDR3 length equals 14 residues. Germline loops: CDR1 GTSNPN, CDR2 SVGIG (reference sequence). Profiled with immunoSEQ multiplex PCR; TCRdb holds only in-frame clones, not every one. The sample shows around 110,000 clones, approximately 90% of them seen only once. The V and J genes are TRBV30 and TRBJ2-1; 7 positions agree with TRBD2. The sequencing used CD4+ T cells from blood, collected 12 months after liver transplant. The receptor's source is a human patient who received a liver transplant. Some T cells here may be from the graft donor. DNA of the CDR3: TGTGCCTGGAGTGGGCGGGAGCTAGGCAATGAGCAGTTCTTC. Translation: CAWSGRELGNEQFF. The full variable domain, in which reference TRBV30 and TRBJ2-1 provide the parts outside the CDR3, is SQTIHQWPATLVQPVGSPLSLECTVEGTSNPNLYWYRQAAGRGLQLLFYSVGIGQISSEVPQNLSASRPQDRQFILSSKKLLLSDSGFYLCAWSGRELGNEQFFGPGTRLTVL.